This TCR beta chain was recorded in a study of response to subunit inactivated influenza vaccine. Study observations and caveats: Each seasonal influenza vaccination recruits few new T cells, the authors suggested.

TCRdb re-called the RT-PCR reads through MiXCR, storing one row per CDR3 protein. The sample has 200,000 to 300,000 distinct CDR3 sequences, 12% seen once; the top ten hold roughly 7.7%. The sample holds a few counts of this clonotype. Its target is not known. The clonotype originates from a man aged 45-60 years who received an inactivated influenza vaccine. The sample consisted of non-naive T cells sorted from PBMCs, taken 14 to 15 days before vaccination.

CDR3 residues: CASSPRDRRDTEAFF. The DNA of the CDR3 is TGTGCCAGCAGCCCCCGGGACAGGAGGGACACTGAAGCTTTCTTT. This rearrangement joins TRBV11-2 to TRBJ1-1, with 8 bases matching TRBD1. Germline loops: CDR1 SGHAT, CDR2 FQNNGV. Unmatched junction bases numbered 8, after V lost 5 bases and J lost 3 bases. The CDR3 is 15 amino acids. Using reference TRBV11-2 and TRBJ1-1 for the parts outside the CDR3, the full variable domain is EAGVAQSPRYKIIEKRQSVAFWCNPISGHATLYWYQQILGQGPKLLIQFQNNGVVDDSQLPKDRFSAERLKGVDSTLKIQPAKLEDSAVYLCASSPRDRRDTEAFFGQGTRLTVV.